The 20 T cell receptor beta chains given below trace back to one sample, sequenced in a study of T cell responses to AZD1222 COVID-19 vaccine. Profiling relied on immunoSEQ multiplex PCR, and the TCRdb table lists in-frame clones only, not all of them. The data contain approximately 120,000 clones, around 87% of them singletons. This sample comprised peripheral blood, obtained 28 days after the second AZD1222 dose. All receptors derive from an adult who received the AZD1222 COVID-19 vaccine.

The V and J genes are TRBV5-4 and TRBJ2-5, with 7 bases aligning to TRBD2. CDR3 size: 15 residues. Germline CDR1 is SGHNT and CDR2 is YYREEE (reference sequence). With 4 bases clipped from V and 1 base from J, the junction kept 7 bases outside the gene matches. The CDR3 bases are TGTGCCAGCAGCCTTAGCGGGCTCTTCCAAGAGACCCAGTACTTC. Encoded protein: CASSLSGLFQETQYF.

This chain uses TRBV21-1 with TRBJ1-6. TRBV21-1 is a documented pseudogene. The CDR3 totals 14 residues. CDR3 nucleotide sequence: TGTGCCAGCAACGTACAAGGGTTCAATTCACCCCTCCACTTT. Translated: CASNVQGFNSPLHF.

V and J are TRBV7-3 and TRBJ2-2, with unresolved D. Trimming removed 8 bases from V and 1 base from J, with 2 bases in between. The CDR3 length is 11 residues. Germline CDR1 SGHTA, CDR2 FQGTGA. The DNA of the CDR3 is TGTGCCAGCGGGAACACCGGGGAGCTGTTTTTT. This encodes CASGNTGELFF.

This clone was observed at least ten times. This chain links TRBV18 with TRBJ1-2, with 8 nucleotides matching TRBD1. Germline trimming cut 4 bases from V and 4 bases from J; bases unmatched to any gene: 8. The CDR3 runs 15 residues. Per the germline V gene, CDR1 is KGHSH and CDR2 is LQKENI. CDR3 coding DNA: TGTGCCAGCTCACGCCGACAGGGGAAAGTCTATGGCTACACCTTC. It specifies CASSRRQGKVYGYTF.

The rearrangement joins TRBV7-3 to TRBJ2-2; D is unclear. CDR1 and CDR2 (germline): SGHTA, FQGTGA. Trimming took off 8 bases at V and 5 bases at J, with 15 bases between the two ends. This CDR3 comprises 14 residues. CDR3 amino acids: CASHPRQSTGELFF. CDR3 sequence (DNA): TGTGCCAGCCATCCCCGGCAGTCAACCGGGGAGCTGTTTTTT.

The chain has TRBV24-1 and TRBJ2-3; the match to TRBD1 covers 7 bases. Losses at the gene ends were 1 base for V and 1 base for J; bases not matched to a gene: 1. From germline, CDR1 is KGHDR and CDR2 SFDVKD. The CDR3 sequence is 15 residues long. CDR3 loop: CATSDFGQGTDTQYF. The CDR3 DNA follows: TGTGCCACCAGTGATTTCGGACAGGGCACAGATACGCAGTATTTT.

The chain combines TRBV6-5 with TRBJ1-1, with D possibly matching TRBD1 (6 bases). The V end was cut by 0 bases, the J end by 3 bases, with 14 bases between. Germline V gene data show CDR1 as MNHEY and CDR2 as SVGAGI. The CDR3 is 16 amino acids. CDR3 loop: CASSYSYRGGDTEAFF. The CDR3 DNA follows: TGTGCCAGCAGTTACTCGTATAGGGGGGGGGACACTGAAGCTTTCTTT.

This chain connects TRBV11-2 to TRBJ2-3; D gene ambiguous. V lost 1 base and J lost 0, with 8 bases in between. Germline V gene data show CDR1 as SGHAT and CDR2 as FQNNGV. This CDR3 is 15 amino acids long. CDR3 sequence (DNA): TGTGCCAGCAGCTTAGGTGTGATTAGCACAGATACGCAGTATTTT. Translation: CASSLGVISTDTQYF.

V gene TRBV9 combines with J gene TRBJ2-7; no reliable D call. Looked up from germline, CDR1 is SGDLS and CDR2 is YYNGEE. V was shortened by 7 bases and J by 5 bases, with 7 bases between the two germline ends. The CDR3 has 10 residues. The chain's CDR3 is CASGGNEQYF. The DNA of the CDR3 is TGTGCCAGCGGCGGCAACGAGCAGTACTTC.

V is TRBV10-3 and J is TRBJ2-7; no firm D call. This CDR3 is 14 amino acids long. CDR1 ENHRY and CDR2 SYGVKD come from the germline V gene. The V gene lost 4 bases and the J gene lost 1 base, with 11 bases spanning the gap. The CDR3 spells CAISAPGPSYEQYF. The CDR3 DNA reads TGTGCCATCAGTGCGCCCGGGCCTTCCTACGAGCAGTACTTC.

The rearrangement links TRBV6-2 or TRBV6-3 to TRBJ1-1; D is undetermined. This CDR3 comprises 20 residues. V dropped 3 bases and J dropped 0 bases, with 26 bases sitting between them. CDR1 is MNHEY and CDR2 is SVGEGT in the germline V gene. The CDR3 reads CASSYSQGQTFSYLNTEAFF. CDR3 nucleotides: TGTGCCAGCAGTTATTCCCAAGGGCAGACCTTCTCCTATTTGAACACTGAAGCTTTCTTT.

V usage is TRBV6-5 and J usage is TRBJ2-7; 9 nucleotides match TRBD1. From germline, CDR1 is MNHEY and CDR2 SVGAGI. V trimming: 5 bases; J trimming: 3 bases; junction bases outside the gene matches: 5. The CDR3 runs to 14 residues. DNA for the CDR3: TGTGCCAGCAGTCCCGGGACAGGGAACTACGAGCAGTACTTC. Translation: CASSPGTGNYEQYF.

The chain employs TRBV9 and TRBJ1-3; no firm D call. Germline loops: CDR1 SGDLS, CDR2 YYNGEE. The ends were cut back, 6 bases at V and 0 bases at J, with 10 bases in the middle. The CDR3 extends over 14 amino acids. The CDR3 reads CASNSPDSGNTIYF. As DNA, the CDR3 is TGTGCCAGCAACTCACCTGACTCTGGAAACACCATATATTTT.

The gene calls are TRBV6-5 and TRBJ2-1; D gene uncertain. Germline assignment: CDR1 MNHEY and CDR2 SVGAGI. This CDR3 region has 11 residues. V lost 6 bases and J lost 6, with 6 bases in between. This chain's CDR3 is CASSLGNEQFF. CDR3 in DNA: TGTGCCAGCAGCCTCGGCAATGAGCAGTTCTTC.

The chain links TRBV6-4 to TRBJ1-1; a possible D gene is TRBD1 (5 bases). The ends were cut back, 5 bases at V and 2 bases at J, with 12 bases in the middle. The CDR3 spans 14 residues. The germline V gene encodes CDR1 MRHNA and CDR2 SNTAGT. CDR3 loop: CASSTDSTNTEAFF. The CDR3 DNA follows: TGTGCCAGCAGTACTGACAGTACCAACACTGAAGCTTTCTTT.

The gene calls are TRBV14 and TRBJ1-4; 9 nucleotides agree with TRBD1. This CDR3 is 15 amino acids long. After removal of 2 bases from V and 7 bases from J, the junction contained 5 bases not matched to a gene. Germline lookup yields CDR1 SGHDN and CDR2 FVKESK. CDR3 coding DNA: TGTGCCAGCAGCCAACCACAGACAGGGGGTGAAAAACTGTTTTTT. The encoded protein is CASSQPQTGGEKLFF.

The chain uses TRBV5-1 and TRBJ2-3; 9 nucleotides line up with TRBD1. This CDR3 spans 15 amino acids. Germline CDR1 reads SGHRS; CDR2 reads YFSETQ. J lost 3 bases, V lost 4 bases, and 6 bases had no gene match. The CDR3 bases are TGCGCCAGCAGCCCGGGACAGGGTATTACAGATACGCAGTATTTT. Its translation: CASSPGQGITDTQYF.

In DNA, the CDR3 is TGTGCCAGCAGCTTAAGACAGGGCGCTAGCACAGATACGCAGTATTTT. It yields the protein CASSLRQGASTDTQYF. The chain carries TRBV11-3 and TRBJ2-3; 7 nucleotides align to TRBD1. Germline trimming cut 2 bases from V and 0 bases from J; bases unmatched to any gene: 5. CDR1 is SGHNT and CDR2 is YENEEA in the germline V gene. The CDR3 runs 16 residues. Complete variable domain (other parts from reference TRBV11-3 and TRBJ2-3): EAGVVQSPRYKIIEKKQPVAFWCNPISGHNTLYWYLQNLGQGPELLIRYENEEAVDDSQLPKDRFSAERLKGVDSTLKIQPAELGDSAVYLCASSLRQGASTDTQYFGPGTRLTVL.

The chain links TRBV21-1 to TRBJ1-5. TRBV21-1 is termed a pseudogene. The CDR3 contains 14 residues. CDR3 in DNA: TGTGCCAGCAGCGCCTGGGACGGCAATCAGCCCCAGCATTTT. It is translated as CASSAWDGNQPQHF.

This rearrangement joins TRBV9 to TRBJ2-7, with unresolved D. The V gene lost 3 bases and the J gene lost 5 bases, with 12 bases spanning the gap. Germline V gene lookup returns CDR1 SGDLS and CDR2 YYNGEE. The CDR3 sequence is 13 residues long. CDR3 residues: CASSAPDVNEQYF. CDR3 DNA sequence: TGTGCCAGCAGCGCCCCGGACGTAAACGAGCAGTACTTC.